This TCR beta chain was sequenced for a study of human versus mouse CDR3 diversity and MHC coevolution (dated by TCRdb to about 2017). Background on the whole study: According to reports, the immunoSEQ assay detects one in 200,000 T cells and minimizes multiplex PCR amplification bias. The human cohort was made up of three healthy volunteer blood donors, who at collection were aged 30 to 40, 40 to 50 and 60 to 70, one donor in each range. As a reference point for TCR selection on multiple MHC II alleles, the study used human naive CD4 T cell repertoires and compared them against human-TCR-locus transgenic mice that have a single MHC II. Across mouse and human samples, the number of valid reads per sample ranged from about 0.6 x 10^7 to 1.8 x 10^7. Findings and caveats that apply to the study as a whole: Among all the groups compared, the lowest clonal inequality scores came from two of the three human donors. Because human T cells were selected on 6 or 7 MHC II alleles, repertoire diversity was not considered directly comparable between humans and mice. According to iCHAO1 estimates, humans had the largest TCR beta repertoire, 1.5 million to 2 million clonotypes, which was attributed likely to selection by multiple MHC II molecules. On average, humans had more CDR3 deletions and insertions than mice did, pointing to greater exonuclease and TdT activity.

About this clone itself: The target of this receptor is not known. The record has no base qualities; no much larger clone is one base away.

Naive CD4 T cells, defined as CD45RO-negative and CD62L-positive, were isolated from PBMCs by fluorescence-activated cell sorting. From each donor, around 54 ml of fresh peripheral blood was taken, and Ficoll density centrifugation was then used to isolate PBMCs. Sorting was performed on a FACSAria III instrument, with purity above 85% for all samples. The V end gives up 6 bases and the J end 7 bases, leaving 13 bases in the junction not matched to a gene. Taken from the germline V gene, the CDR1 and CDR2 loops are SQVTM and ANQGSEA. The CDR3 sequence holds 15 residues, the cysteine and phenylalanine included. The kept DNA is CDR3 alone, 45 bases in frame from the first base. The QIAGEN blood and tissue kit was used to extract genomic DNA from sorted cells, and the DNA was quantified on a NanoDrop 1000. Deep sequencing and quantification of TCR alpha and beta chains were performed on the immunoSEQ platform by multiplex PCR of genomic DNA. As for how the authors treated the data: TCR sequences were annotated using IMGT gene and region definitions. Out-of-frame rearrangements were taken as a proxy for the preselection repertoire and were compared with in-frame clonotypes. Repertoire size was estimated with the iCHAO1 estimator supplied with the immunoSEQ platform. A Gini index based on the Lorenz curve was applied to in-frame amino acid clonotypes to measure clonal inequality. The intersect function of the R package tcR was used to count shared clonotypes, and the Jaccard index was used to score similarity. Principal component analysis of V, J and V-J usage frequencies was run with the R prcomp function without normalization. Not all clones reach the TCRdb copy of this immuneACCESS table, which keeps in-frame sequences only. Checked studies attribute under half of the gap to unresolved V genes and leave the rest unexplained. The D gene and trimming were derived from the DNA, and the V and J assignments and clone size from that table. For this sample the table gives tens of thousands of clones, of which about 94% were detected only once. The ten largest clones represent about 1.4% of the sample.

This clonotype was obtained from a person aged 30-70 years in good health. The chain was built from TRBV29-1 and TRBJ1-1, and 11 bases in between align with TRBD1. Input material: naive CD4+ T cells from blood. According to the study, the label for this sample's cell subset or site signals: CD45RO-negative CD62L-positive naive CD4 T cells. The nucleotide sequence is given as TGCAGCGTCCCTCCGCCCGGACAGGGGGCTGTTGAAGCTTTCTTT. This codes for CSVPPPGQGAVEAFF.